This passage covers 19 T cell receptor beta chains from one sample sequenced in a study. TCRdb re-analysed the reads in MiXCR, keeping a single row per CDR3 protein. The table has more than 350 distinct CDR3 sequences, 32% seen once. Sequenced: CD8+ T cells (not recorded whether cultured). These receptors came from a male donor.

The rearrangement links TRBV19 to TRBJ2-1; tentatively, D is TRBD2 (5 bases). V lost 3 bases to trimming and J lost 9 bases, with 12 bases between them. Germline CDR1 LNHDA, CDR2 SQIVND (reference sequence). CDR3 size: 13 residues. The CDR3 bases are TGTGCCAGTAGTATTTTCGGACGGGGTGAGCAGTTCTTC. Protein: CASSIFGRGEQFF.

Comments on this clonotype: A much larger clone differs by one base, so this may be a read error. The chain has TRBV19 and TRBJ1-2, with TRBD1 matching 7 bases. CDR3 length: 15 residues. Germline V gives CDR1 LNHDA, CDR2 SQIVND (reference sequence). Here the CDR3 DNA reads TGTGCCAGTAGTACCCACACAGGGGCTAACTTTGGCTACACCTTC. Residues: CASSTHTGANFGYTF.

Comment on this clonotype: A much bigger clone sits one base away, suggesting this may be a read error. The rearrangement joins TRBV14 to TRBJ1-2; D ambiguous. Per the germline V gene, CDR1 is SGHDN and CDR2 is FVKESK. This CDR3 comprises 15 residues. V lost 8 bases, J lost 9 bases, and 25 bases lay in between. CDR3 region: CASLRESPGADCYTF. DNA of the CDR3: TGTGCCAGCCTGAGGGAGAGTCCGGGAGCGGATTGCTACACCTTC.

This clonotype is deemed large. The chain combines TRBV25-1 with TRBJ1-3; D gene unclear. V lost 3 bases to trimming and J lost 4 bases, with 7 bases between them. CDR1 MGHDK and CDR2 SYGVNS come from the germline V gene. The CDR3 is made up of 13 amino acids. The CDR3 protein is CASSDPAGNTIYF. For the CDR3, the DNA is TGTGCCAGCAGTGATCCAGCCGGAAACACCATATATTTT.

This clonotype is classed as medium-sized. The J gene is TRBJ2-5, the V gene TRBV11-2; D gene ambiguous. This CDR3 has 12 amino acids. Germline CDR1 reads SGHAT; CDR2 reads FQNNGV. The V end lost 3 bases, the J end lost 1 base, and 3 bases lay between the germline ends. The CDR3 protein is CASSLFQETQYF. The DNA for the CDR3 is TGTGCCAGCAGCTTGTTCCAAGAGACCCAGTACTTC.

In its sample, this clonotype is medium-sized (0.01 to 0.1%). The chain uses TRBV25-1 and TRBJ1-6, with D perhaps TRBD1 (5 bases). This CDR3 region has 16 residues. V gave up 3 bases and J gave up 6 bases, with 15 bases separating them. Germline V lookup: CDR1 MGHDK, CDR2 SYGVNS. The DNA of the CDR3 is TGTGCCAGCAGTGAGGGGGTGACTCCTCCTAATTCACCCCTCCACTTT. It encodes CASSEGVTPPNSPLHF.

As for this clonotype: At one end the junction does not follow the germline gene, possibly because of a read error. This chain links TRBV19 with TRBJ1-5; D is uncertain. Germline lookup yields CDR1 LNHDA and CDR2 SQIVND (reference sequence). This CDR3 is built from 13 residues. CDR3 sequence: CASGFYSSQPQHF. The CDR3 nucleotides are TGTGCCAGTGGTTTTTATAGCAGTCAGCCCCAGCATTTT.

Judged by abundance, this clonotype is medium-sized. This chain uses TRBV29-1 with TRBJ2-1, with TRBD2 matching over 9 bases. After removal of 2 bases from V and 4 bases from J, the junction contained 3 bases not matched to a gene. Germline assignment: CDR1 SQVTM and CDR2 ANQGSEA. This CDR3 region has 14 residues. CDR3 coding DNA: TGCAGCGTTGAAATAGCGGGAGTATACAATGAGCAGTTCTTC. Translation: CSVEIAGVYNEQFF.

The chain combines TRBV19 with TRBJ2-3; D gene ambiguous. This CDR3 comprises 13 residues. Germline CDR1 LNHDA, CDR2 SQIVND (reference sequence). V lost 2 bases to trimming and J lost 5 bases, with 8 bases between them. This chain's CDR3 is CASSIRSKDTQYF. As DNA, the CDR3 is TGTGCCAGTAGTATACGATCCAAAGATACGCAGTATTTT.

This clonotype is judged large. V gene TRBV28 combines with J gene TRBJ2-3, with 13 bases fitting TRBD2. The germline CDR1 and CDR2 sequences are MDHEN and SYDVKM. J was trimmed by 6 bases and V by 3 bases; bases with no gene match: 15. CDR3 size: 19 residues. The CDR3 loop is CASSFGVGLAGVGLDTQYF. CDR3 bases: TGTGCCAGCAGTTTCGGTGTCGGACTAGCGGGAGTGGGGCTGGATACGCAGTATTTT.

Comment on this clonotype: One end of the junction is discordant with germline, which a read error may explain. The CDR3 region is CASSGRSTDAQYF. CDR3 sequence (DNA): TGTGCCAGTTCTGGCAGAAGCACAGATGCGCAGTATTTT. The rearrangement uses TRBV19 and TRBJ2-3; D is undetermined. Per germline, CDR1 LNHDA and CDR2 SQIVND (reference sequence). The CDR3 has 13 residues.

The table lists this clonotype with a few counts. Given a much more abundant clone one base away, this may be a read error. This sequence joins TRBV25-1 and TRBJ1-3; D not certain. Germline V lookup: CDR1 MGHDK, CDR2 SYGVNS. The V end lost 3 bases, the J end lost 4 bases, and 7 bases lay between the germline ends. This CDR3 region has 13 residues. CDR3 residues: CASSDLAGNTIYF. Written as DNA, the CDR3 is TGTGCCAGCAGTGATCTAGCCGGAAACACCATATATTTT.

Comments on this clonotype: Sequence at one end of the junction differs from germline and may be a read error. V is TRBV7-8 and J is TRBJ2-6; maybe TRBD1 (5 bases). Looked up from germline, CDR1 is SGHVS and CDR2 is FQNEAQ. This CDR3 contains 17 residues. CDR3 amino acids: CASRFGTEGSGANVLAF. DNA for the CDR3: TGCGCCAGCAGGTTCGGTACAGAAGGCTCTGGGGCCAACGTCCTGGCTTTC.

This clonotype was observed a handful of times. The CDR3 loop reads CASSDLSTDTQYF. For the CDR3, the DNA is TGTGCCAGTAGTGACTTAAGCACAGATACGCAGTATTTT. The chain is built from TRBV19 and TRBJ2-3; no definite D call. The length of the CDR3 is 13 residues. V dropped 5 bases and J dropped 0 bases, with 6 bases sitting between them. The germline V gene encodes CDR1 LNHDA and CDR2 SQIVND (reference sequence).

Of note for this clonotype: A read error may be the cause here, since a much bigger clone is one base away. This chain links TRBV29-1 with TRBJ2-7; perhaps D is TRBD1 or TRBD2 (5 bases each). This CDR3 is built from 14 residues. Per the germline V gene, CDR1 is SQVTM and CDR2 is ANQGSEA. The CDR3 nucleotides read TGCAGCGTTTTGGGACGCCGGGTTTCCTGCGAGCAGTACTTC. This encodes CSVLGRRVSCEQYF.

Comments on this clonotype: One end of the junction fails to match germline, which may point to a read error. This chain joins TRBV27 and TRBJ1-2; a possible D gene is TRBD1 (6 bases). Germline V gene data show CDR1 as MNHEY and CDR2 as SMNVEV (reference sequence). The CDR3 has 13 amino acids. The CDR3 is CASSLRQDYGHTF. The CDR3 DNA reads as TGTGCCAGCAGTCTCCGACAGGACTATGGCCACACCTTC.

By share, this clonotype counts as medium-sized. The V gene is TRBV19, the J gene TRBJ1-6; D call uncertain. The CDR3 has 13 residues. Between the trimmed V and J ends, which lost 3 bases and 10 bases, there was a span of 10 bases. Germline assignment: CDR1 LNHDA and CDR2 SQIVND (reference sequence). CDR3 bases: TGTGCCAGTAGTATGCGCAGTTCCTCACCCCTCCACTTT. Amino acid sequence: CASSMRSSSPLHF.

Remarks on this clonotype: A read error is possible here, since a much larger clone lies one base away. The CDR3 does not end in the conserved phenylalanine or tryptophan, so this is likely a read error. The chain uses TRBV19 and TRBJ2-7, with D uncertain. V dropped 3 bases and J dropped 6 bases, with 12 bases sitting between them. This CDR3 is 13 amino acids long. Germline V gene sequence: CDR1 LNHDA, CDR2 SQIVND (reference sequence). As DNA, the CDR3 is TGTGCCAGTAGTATCCGAAGTTCTAGCGAGCAGTACCTC. Its protein is CASSIRSSSEQYL.

In regard to this clonotype: A much more abundant neighbour one base away suggests this may be a read error. The gene calls are TRBV19 and TRBJ2-7, with no clear D. Germline V gene lookup returns CDR1 LNHDA and CDR2 SQIVND (reference sequence). This CDR3 has 13 amino acids. This CDR3 reads CAGSFRASYEQYF. Here the CDR3 DNA reads TGTGCCGGTAGTTTCCGTGCCTCCTACGAGCAGTACTTC.